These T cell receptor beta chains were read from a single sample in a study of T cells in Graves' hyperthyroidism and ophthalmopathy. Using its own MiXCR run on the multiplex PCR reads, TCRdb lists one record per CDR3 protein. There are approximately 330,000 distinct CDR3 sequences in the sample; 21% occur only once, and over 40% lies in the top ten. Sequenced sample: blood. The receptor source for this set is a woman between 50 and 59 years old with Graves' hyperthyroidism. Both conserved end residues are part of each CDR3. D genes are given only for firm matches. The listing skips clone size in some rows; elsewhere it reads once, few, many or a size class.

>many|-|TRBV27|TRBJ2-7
CASRTVGSEQYF
TGTGCCAGCAGGACAGTGGGTTCCGAGCAGTACTTC
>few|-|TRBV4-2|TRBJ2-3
CASSQPGGTDTQYF
TGTGCCAGCAGCCAACCTGGCGGTACAGATACGCAGTATTTT
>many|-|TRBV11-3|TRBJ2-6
CASSLGGLSGANVLTF
TGTGCCAGCAGCTTAGGTGGGCTTTCTGGGGCCAACGTCCTGACTTTC
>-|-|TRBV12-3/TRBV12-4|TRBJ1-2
CASSLSPTRGGGYTF
TGTGCCAGCAGTTTATCCCCTACCCGGGGCGGGGGCTACACCTTC
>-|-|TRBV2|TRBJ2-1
CASSERSLTVYNEQFF
TGTGCCAGCAGTGAAAGGTCGTTAACCGTCTACAATGAGCAGTTCTTC
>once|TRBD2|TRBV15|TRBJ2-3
CATSRSLRGGVGTDTQYF
TGTGCCACCAGCAGGTCGTTACGGGGGGGGGTAGGTACAGATACGCAGTATTTT
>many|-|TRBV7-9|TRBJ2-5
CASSSRSGVGETQYF
TGTGCCAGCAGCTCAAGATCGGGAGTGGGAGAGACCCAGTACTTC
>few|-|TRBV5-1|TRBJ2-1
CASSLSGIRVHNEQFF
TGCGCCAGCAGCTTGTCCGGGATCCGCGTTCACAATGAGCAGTTCTTC
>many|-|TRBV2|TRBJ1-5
CASKGDSNQPQHF
TGTGCCAGCAAGGGAGATAGCAATCAGCCCCAGCATTTT
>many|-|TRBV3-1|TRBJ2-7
CASSQDIGGWDEQYF
TGTGCCAGCAGCCAAGATATAGGGGGTTGGGACGAGCAGTACTTC
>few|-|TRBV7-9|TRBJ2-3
CASSLVQDTDTQYF
TGTGCCAGCAGCTTGGTACAGGACACAGATACGCAGTATTTT
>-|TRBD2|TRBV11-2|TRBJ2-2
CASRQSGGVTGELFF
TGTGCCAGCAGACAAAGCGGGGGGGTTACCGGGGAGCTGTTTTTT
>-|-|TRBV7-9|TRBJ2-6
CASTLGGATVSGANVLTF
TGTGCCAGCACTCTTGGGGGGGCTACAGTCTCTGGGGCCAACGTCCTGACTTTC
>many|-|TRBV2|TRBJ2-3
CASSVDSSTDTQYF
TGTGCCAGCAGTGTGGATTCTAGCACAGATACGCAGTATTTT
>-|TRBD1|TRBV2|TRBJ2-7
CASSGGIGQGTRYEQYF
TGTGCCAGCAGTGGGGGAATTGGACAGGGAACCCGTTACGAGCAGTACTTC
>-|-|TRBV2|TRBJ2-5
CASTQERETQYF
TGTGCCAGCACCCAAGAGAGGGAGACCCAGTACTTC
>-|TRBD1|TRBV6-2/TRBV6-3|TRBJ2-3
CACSPLTGTGGADTQYF
TGTGCCTGCAGCCCCCTCACCGGGACAGGGGGCGCAGATACGCAGTATTTT
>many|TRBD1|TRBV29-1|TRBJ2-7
CSALDRGYAYEQYF
TGCAGCGCCCTGGACAGGGGGTACGCCTACGAGCAGTACTTC
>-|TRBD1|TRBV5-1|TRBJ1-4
CASSSPPWTGGSEKLFF
TGCGCCAGCAGCTCCCCACCCTGGACAGGGGGATCCGAAAAACTGTTTTTT
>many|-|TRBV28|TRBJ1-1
CASSLGRTNTEAFF
TGTGCCAGCAGCTTAGGGCGGACGAACACTGAAGCTTTCTTT
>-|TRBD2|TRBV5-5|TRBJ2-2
CASSLGLARTGELFF
TGTGCCAGCAGCCTAGGACTAGCGCGCACCGGGGAGCTGTTTTTT
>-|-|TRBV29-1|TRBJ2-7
CSVEEGAGGGYEQYF
TGCAGCGTTGAAGAGGGGGCAGGGGGGGGCTACGAGCAGTACTTC
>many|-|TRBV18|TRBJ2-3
CASSRDGTDTQYF
TGTGCCAGCTCACGTGACGGCACAGATACGCAGTATTTT
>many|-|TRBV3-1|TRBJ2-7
CASSQVGGQYEQYF
TGTGCCAGCAGCCAGGTAGGGGGGCAGTACGAGCAGTACTTC
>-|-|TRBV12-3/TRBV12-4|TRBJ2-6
CASSLSFGSDPAGANVLTF
TGTGCCAGCAGTTTAAGTTTCGGGTCCGACCCAGCTGGGGCCAACGTCCTGACTTTC
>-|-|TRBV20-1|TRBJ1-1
CSGVWGQNTEAFF
TGCAGTGGAGTGTGGGGCCAGAACACTGAAGCTTTCTTT
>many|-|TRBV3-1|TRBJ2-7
CASSQDHLVRDEQYF
TGTGCCAGCAGCCAAGATCACCTGGTCCGAGACGAGCAGTACTTC
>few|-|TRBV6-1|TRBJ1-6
CASSEYEGVNSPLHF
TGTGCCAGCAGTGAATATGAGGGAGTTAATTCACCCCTCCACTTT
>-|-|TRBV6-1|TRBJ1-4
CASSEIGEKLFF
TGTGCCAGCAGTGAAATAGGAGAAAAACTGTTTTTT
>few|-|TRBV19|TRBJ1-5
CASSIRDTNQPQHF
TGTGCCAGTAGTATACGGGACACTAATCAGCCCCAGCATTTT
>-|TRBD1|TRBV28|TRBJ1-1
CASSTGAMNTEAFF
TGTGCCAGCAGTACAGGGGCGATGAACACTGAAGCTTTCTTT
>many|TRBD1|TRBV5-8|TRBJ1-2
CASSLGTGMTYGYTF
TGTGCCAGCAGCTTGGGGACAGGGATGACCTATGGCTACACCTTC
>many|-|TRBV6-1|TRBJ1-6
CASTKRPGSYNSPLHF
TGTGCCAGCACCAAACGCCCAGGGTCCTATAATTCACCCCTCCACTTT
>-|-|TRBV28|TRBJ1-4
CASSQGPPNEKLFF
TGTGCCAGCAGCCAGGGACCGCCTAATGAAAAACTGTTTTTT
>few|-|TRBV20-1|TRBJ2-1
CSARPSTPVGYNEQFF
TGCAGTGCTAGACCCTCGACCCCCGTAGGGTACAATGAGCAGTTCTTC
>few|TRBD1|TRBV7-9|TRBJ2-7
CASSSGTGGIEQYF
TGTGCCAGCAGCTCCGGGACAGGGGGTATAGAGCAGTACTTC
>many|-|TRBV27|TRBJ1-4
CASSLGSINEKLFF
TGTGCCAGCAGTTTGGGGTCTATTAATGAAAAACTGTTTTTT
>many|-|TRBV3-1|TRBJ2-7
CASSQDWGPYEQYF
TGTGCCAGCAGCCAAGATTGGGGACCCTACGAGCAGTACTTC
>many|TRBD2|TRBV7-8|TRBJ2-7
CASSLERSGGKDEQYF
TGTGCCAGCAGCTTAGAGAGGAGCGGGGGAAAGGACGAGCAGTACTTC
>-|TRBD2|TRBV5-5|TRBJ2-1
CASGPRAGFYNEQFF
TGTGCCAGCGGCCCACGAGCGGGATTCTACAATGAGCAGTTCTTC
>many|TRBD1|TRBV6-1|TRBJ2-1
CASNSQTGSNNNEQFF
TGTGCCAGCAATTCCCAGACAGGGAGTAACAACAATGAGCAGTTCTTC
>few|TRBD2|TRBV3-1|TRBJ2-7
CASSTQGGGAREQYF
TGTGCCAGCAGCACTCAAGGCGGGGGGGCGAGGGAGCAGTACTTC
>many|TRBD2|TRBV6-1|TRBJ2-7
CASSYSPTSGSYEQYF
TGTGCCAGCAGTTATTCCCCGACTAGCGGGAGCTACGAGCAGTACTTC
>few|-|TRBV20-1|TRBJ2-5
CSARRTEQETQYF
TGCAGTGCGAGAAGGACAGAGCAAGAGACCCAGTACTTC
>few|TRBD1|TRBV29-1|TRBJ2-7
CSVDLGRTGTLEQYF
TGCAGCGTTGATCTGGGTAGGACAGGGACGCTCGAGCAGTACTTC
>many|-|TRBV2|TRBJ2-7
CASSGRPLEEQYF
TGTGCCAGCAGCGGCAGGCCCTTGGAGGAGCAGTACTTC
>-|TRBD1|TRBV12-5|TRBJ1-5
CASAAGTGINQPQHF
TGTGCTAGTGCAGCGGGGACAGGGATCAATCAGCCCCAGCATTTT
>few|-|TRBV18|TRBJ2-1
CASSPLGGVDEQFF
TGTGCCAGCTCACCGTTGGGTGGGGTCGATGAGCAGTTCTTC
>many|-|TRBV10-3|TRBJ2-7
CAISADRNYEQYF
TGTGCCATCAGTGCTGACAGGAACTACGAGCAGTACTTC
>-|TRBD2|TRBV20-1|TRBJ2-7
CSAPRSSGRAGEQYF
TGCAGTGCCCCCCGTTCTAGCGGGAGGGCCGGCGAGCAGTACTTC
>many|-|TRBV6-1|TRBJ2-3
CASSEEFGGSTDTQYF
TGTGCCAGCAGTGAAGAATTCGGAGGAAGCACAGATACGCAGTATTTT